Given below is one T cell receptor (beta chain) in context. Its recognized antigen is unknown. Base quality data are lacking; no much larger clone is found one base away. Sequences MNHEY (CDR1) and SVGAGI (CDR2) are obtained from the germline V gene. The CDR3 has 15 amino acids, counting the end cysteine and phenylalanine. The entry retains the CDR3 DNA only, 45 bases that are in frame from base 1. V has 6 bases trimmed and J has 1 base trimmed; junction bases matching no gene number 4. The method behind the library was the immunoSEQ multiplex PCR assay. The multiplex PCR relied on a mix of 60 forward primers for TCR Vbeta segments and 13 reverse primers for TCR Jbeta segments. A multiplex PCR assay on genomic DNA amplified the CDR3 region of rearranged TCR beta genes. On the Illumina HiSeq System, the amplified TCR beta libraries were sequenced as 87-base-pair reads. In the authors' own workflow: In a later analysis, approximately 74 million unique TCR beta chains were counted across the roughly 670 repertoires, and approximately 11 million of these chains were shared by at least two donors. To remove PCR and sequencing errors, raw reads were error-corrected and collapsed into unique sequences using a nearest-neighbor algorithm that merged closely related sequences. To assign V, D and J gene segments, CDR3 sequences were aligned to IMGT reference sequences. For a sequence to be retained, a match of at least six nucleotides was required to both a V gene segment and a J gene segment. A rearrangement was called productive if the CDR3 had no stop codons and remained in frame with V and J, and every other rearrangement was called non-productive. Following IMGT convention, CDR3 was defined as the stretch from the second conserved V-encoded cysteine up to the conserved J-encoded phenylalanine. The earlier analysis of around 640 of the donors excluded sequences that lacked an unambiguous match to a single V gene segment. An earlier analysis of a few hundred of the donors classified V segments as functional when productive rearrangements were above 56.7% and as segregating when the standard deviation between donors was above 5%. A statistical classification framework was built to diagnose cytomegalovirus status from the catalog of TCR beta chain sequences. In a later analysis, TCR nucleotide sequences were compared against IMGT/GENE-DB human TR gene sequences so that V and J genes could be assigned. The TCRdist pipeline was used in a later analysis to assign CDR3 sequences and most-parsimonious VDJ recombination scenarios. In a later analysis, every TCR beta chain was defined by the combination of its CDR3 amino acid sequence and its V-gene family, and reads without a unique V-gene family were dropped. As a way to deal with suspected cross-contamination and a sequencing artifact, a later analysis dropped 500 to 700 nucleotide sequences that were highly shared and had low generation probability. A later analysis calculated a clonal expansion index for each public chain from normalized within-repertoire ranks of inferred template counts. Generation probabilities in a later analysis came from a VDJ recombination model fitted to out-of-frame rearrangements, and those results were checked against IGoR. In a later analysis, hypergeometric tests were used to score TCR-TCR, TCR-HLA and TCR-CMV co-occurrence, with a repertoire-size bias correction applied to TCR pairs. False discovery rates were estimated in a later analysis by permuting HLA or CMV assignments 20 times. In a later analysis, co-occurring TCRs were grouped with DBSCAN, and TCRdist sequence similarity was added when clustering was performed within HLA-allele-positive subsets. Repertoires with fewer than 30,000 or more than 120,000 public chains were left out of co-occurrence clustering, as were about 5 repertoires with anomalous nucleotide sharing. The immuneACCESS repertoire file appears here via TCRdb, limited to in-frame rearrangements. These files lack a portion of the clones; in checked studies, under half of the deficit traces to unresolved V genes, and the cause of the others is not known. The DNA gave D and trimming, while V, J and clone size come from that table. In this sample the table shows under 200,000 clones, approximately 80% of which occur a single time. Clones ranked in the top ten supply 2% to 3% of the sample.

The cohort consisted of 670 or so healthy bone marrow donors. Cohort members were all nominally healthy when sampled, although unrecorded immune exposures were likely present. The donor tested CMV seropositive, placing the donor among the 290 or so seropositive members of the cohort. A peripheral blood sample was collected from each donor, and TCR beta sequencing was performed on peripheral blood mononuclear cells. The Qiagen DNeasy Blood Extraction Kit was used to extract genomic DNA from the blood cell samples. The record originates from a study of cytomegalovirus exposure and HLA in healthy donors (dated by TCRdb to 2015 to 2018). Describing the broader study: According to an earlier analysis of 587 of the donors, about 179 million T cells yielded some 110 million unique TCR beta sequences and around 280 Gb of sequence data. The study aimed to test whether cataloging public T cell receptors could reveal signatures of past pathogen exposure. To predict cytomegalovirus infection status, the study brought together high-throughput TCR immunosequencing, statistical association of individual TCRs with disease status, and machine learning. Donor age, sex, ethnicity and CMV serostatus were collected together with the repertoire data. The study used immunosequencing to profile the T cell repertoires of about 670 subjects and linked those repertoires to cytomegalovirus serostatus. All discovery cohort repertoires had been generated on a single sequencing platform. Genome-wide SNP genotypes for about 65% of the 666 donors were used in a later genetic analysis, which treated that subset as a discovery cohort. Several DR-DQ haplotypes were treated as single units for association and clustering because of strong linkage in the cohort. Among the roughly 400 genotyped donors, approximately 82% belonged to the genetic ancestry cluster associated with self-reported Caucasian donors. Along with the roughly 700-subject first cohort, a separate validation cohort of roughly 110 different subjects was used. In an earlier analysis of a few hundred of the donors, high-throughput TCR beta sequencing was used to judge whether each TCR beta V gene segment behaved as functional or pseudogenic. Typing coverage differed by locus: A, B, C, DRB1 and DQB1 were typed in about 620-630 donors, DQA1 in 522, DPA1 in roughly 590, and DPB1 in just under 490. The later analysis used no new phenotypic data to find candidate immune exposures, relying instead on TCR beta sequences and their occurrence across donors. A later analysis re-examined previously published TCR beta repertoires from roughly 650 donors and added high-resolution HLA genotyping to investigate patterns of TCR occurrence. HLA typing included class I and class II loci at four-digit resolution. Approximately 300 gigabases of sequencing data and 70 million to 95 million unique TCR sequences made up an early release that covered 500 to 700 HLA-typed donors. Across 398 genotyped donors of the cohort, an average of about 240,000 unique TCR beta nucleotide sequences per donor were sequenced, and roughly 17% of those sequences were non-productive. Broader findings and caveats from the paper: The authors suggested that the approach could potentially be generalized to other disease states and immunological phenotypes. A cluster of highly shared sequence variants was judged likely to represent a technical artifact of the sequencing pipeline. Several of the top co-occurrence clusters appeared to be linked to parvovirus B19, influenza, CMV and Epstein-Barr virus, according to a later analysis. Correlated functional status among segregating V segments might reflect linkage disequilibrium, but an unknown experimental factor could not be ruled out. At a false discovery rate of 0.05, a later analysis linked approximately 18,000 TCR beta sequences to specific HLA alleles. Strong co-occurrence of HLA alleles, especially DR and DQ, made assigning TCR associations to individual alleles difficult. In a later analysis, HLA-associated TCR beta chains showed more clonal expansion and lower generation probabilities than non-associated chains that were equally common. Most TCR sequences were seen in very few donors, while some public TCRs were found in many individuals. Only TCR beta chains were sequenced in this cohort, and the absence of alpha or paired-chain data limited detectable features. Presence/absence analyses assumed roughly uniform sequencing depth across donors, an assumption that may not hold. In a later analysis, the rate of TCR association differed among HLA loci, with DRB1 alleles having the most associated TCRs and HLA-C alleles having the fewest. In vitro tests confirmed that three of the cytomegalovirus-associated TCR beta chains recognize cytomegalovirus antigens. The study listed 150 to 200 TCR beta chains as associated with cytomegalovirus. A later genetic analysis reported fewer N-insertions in productive TCRs among donors in an Asian-associated ancestry cluster than the approximately 700-donor mean. An earlier analysis of around 500 of the donors showed that most TCR beta V segments appeared in productive rearrangements either about 90% or about 30% of the time, which broadly matched IMGT annotations. The classifier was reported to diagnose cytomegalovirus status with high specificity and sensitivity in both the original and validation cohorts. In a later genetic analysis, a missense DCLRE1C variant was associated with V-gene and J-gene trimming of TCR beta chains, and the association was replicated in an independent cohort. The earlier analysis of a few hundred of the donors excluded some 15 rarely observed V segments, including chromosome 9 orphons, because counts were too low. Because HLA typing was missing for some donors at each locus, association tests included only the typed subset. Most CMV-associated TCR beta chains appeared to be HLA-restricted in a later analysis, and the HLA associations seemed to be driven largely by CMV exposure. Because the 87-base-pair reads could not distinguish some IMGT-functional V segments, including TRBV6-2 and TRBV6-3, those segments were excluded. Immune exposure information for the cohort was limited to CMV serostatus. A further reported finding was that TCR beta sequences accurately predicted the HLA-A and HLA-B alleles for most subjects in the first cohort.

The source is a woman aged 40 to 50 in good health and CMV-seropositive. The sequence is built from TRBV6-5 and TRBJ2-2, and TRBD1 matches 8 of the central bases. Sequences were obtained from PBMCs. DNA sequence: TGTGCCAGCAGCAAACAGGGGGGGAACACCGGGGAGCTGTTTTTT. This is translated as CASSKQGGNTGELFF.